The 9 T cell receptor beta chains given below trace back to one sample, sequenced in a study of T cell repertoires in cytomegalovirus infection. Their antigens remain unidentified. MiXCR, run by TCRdb on the reads, gives a single entry per CDR3 protein. The sample carries approximately 89,000 distinct CDR3 sequences, about 24% recorded once. Sample: CD8+ T cells from cultured PBMCs, taken from culture after CMV antigen stimulation. All receptors derive from a human donor in good health (CMV status not recorded). Some clones in this sample may be carry-over from other donors' samples.

A few counts support this clonotype. The chain joins TRBV12-3 or TRBV12-4 to TRBJ1-5; D is ambiguous. The V end was cut by 6 bases, the J end by 4 bases, with 13 bases between. This CDR3 comprises 14 residues. The chain's CDR3 is CASSHWGNNQPQHF. The CDR3 bases are TGTGCCAGCAGCCACTGGGGTAATAATCAGCCCCAGCATTTT.

This clonotype turned up a few times. The chain has TRBV6-4 and TRBJ2-3; 10 positions match TRBD2. Germline CDR1 is MRHNA and CDR2 is SNTAGT. J lost 1 base, V lost 4 bases, and 2 bases had no gene match. The CDR3 length is 15 residues. DNA for the CDR3: TGTGCCAGCAGTGCCCTAGCGGGGGGCACAGATACGCAGTATTTT. Residues: CASSALAGGTDTQYF.

This clonotype was picked up many times. The chain links TRBV7-2 to TRBJ2-2; the match to TRBD1 covers 7 bases. The V and J ends lost 5 bases and 2 bases, in that order; junction bases with no gene match: 5. Germline CDR1 SGHTA, CDR2 FQGNSA. The CDR3 length is 15 residues. CDR3 loop: CASSRGQANTGELFF. In DNA form, the CDR3 reads TGTGCCAGCAGCCGTGGACAGGCCAACACCGGGGAGCTGTTTTTT.

V gene TRBV4-3 combines with J gene TRBJ1-6; perhaps TRBD1 as D (5 bases). CDR3 size: 15 residues. The germline V and J ends were trimmed by 4 bases and 6 bases, with 13 bases remaining between them. Looked up from germline, CDR1 is LGHNA and CDR2 is YSLEER. The DNA of the CDR3 is TGCGCCAGCAGCCGAGAGACAGCGGGTAATTCACCCCTCCACTTT. It translates to CASSRETAGNSPLHF.

This sequence joins TRBV12-3 or TRBV12-4 and TRBJ2-7; D may be TRBD1 or TRBD2 (6 bases each). The CDR3 runs to 15 residues. Trimming stripped 6 bases from V and 5 bases from J, with 20 bases between. The CDR3, as DNA: TGTGCCAGCAGCTTCGGGGGCGGCACGACCAACGAGCAGTACTTC. Amino acids: CASSFGGGTTNEQYF.

This clonotype was seen ten or more times. The CDR3 sequence is CASSPVGDTEAFF. CDR3 coding DNA: TGTGCCAGCAGCCCCGTCGGGGACACTGAAGCTTTCTTT. The V and J genes are TRBV7-6 and TRBJ1-1; D call uncertain. The germline V gene encodes CDR1 SGHVS and CDR2 FNYEAQ. V shed 5 bases and J shed 3 bases, with 10 bases lying between them. The CDR3 is 13 amino acids.

This chain connects TRBV13 to TRBJ1-2, with a possible D match to TRBD1 (6 bases). The CDR3 covers 15 residues. Trimming pared 3 bases from V and 6 bases from J, leaving 17 bases between. Per the germline V gene, CDR1 is PRHDT and CDR2 is FYEKMQ (reference sequence). The CDR3, as DNA: TGTGCCAGCAGCTTTCGGCGGGGGGCTTTTAATGGCTACACCTTC. Translating gives CASSFRRGAFNGYTF.

The sample holds a few counts of this clonotype. The J gene is TRBJ1-2, the V gene TRBV20-1, with D perhaps matching TRBD1 (5 bases). This CDR3 has 14 residues. Germline loops: CDR1 DFQATT, CDR2 SNEGSKA (reference sequence). Trimming stripped 6 bases from V and 5 bases from J, with 19 bases between. CDR3 sequence reads: CSADLIRVSYGYTF. The CDR3 nucleotides read TGCAGTGCGGATCTTATCAGGGTCTCTTATGGCTACACCTTC.

This clonotype was counted a few times. The chain links TRBV9 to TRBJ2-5, with D possibly being TRBD2 (6 bases). The CDR3 is 16 amino acids. Per germline, CDR1 SGDLS and CDR2 YYNGEE. Trimming cost V 4 bases and J 5 bases, with 21 bases left between them. The CDR3 is CASSPRRGEGEETQYF. The DNA of the CDR3 is TGTGCCAGCAGCCCCAGGAGGGGCGAGGGTGAGGAGACCCAGTACTTC.